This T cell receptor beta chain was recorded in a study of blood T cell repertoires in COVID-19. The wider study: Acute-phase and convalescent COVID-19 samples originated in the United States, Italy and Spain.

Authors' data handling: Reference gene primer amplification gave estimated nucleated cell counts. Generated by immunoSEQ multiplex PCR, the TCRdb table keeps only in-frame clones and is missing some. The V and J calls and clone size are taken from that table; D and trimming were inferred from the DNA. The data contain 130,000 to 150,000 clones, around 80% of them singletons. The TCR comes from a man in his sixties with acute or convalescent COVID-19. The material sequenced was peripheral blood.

The DNA for the CDR3 is TGTGCCAGTAGTATAGGGACTCCTTATGGCTACACCTTC. Its translation: CASSIGTPYGYTF. The chain carries TRBV19 and TRBJ1-2; D uncertain. CDR1 is LNHDA, CDR2 SQIVND, per germline (reference sequence). This CDR3 region has 13 residues. Trimming removed 1 base at V and 5 bases at J, with 8 bases between.